Listed below are T cell receptor beta chains from one sample, sequenced in a study of tumor-infiltrating lymphocytes in primary liver carcinoma. TCRdb reprocessed the multiplex PCR reads with MiXCR, giving one entry per CDR3 protein. The table has about 330,000 distinct CDR3 sequences, less than 75% seen once. Material for sequencing was peripheral blood. The source is a man aged 35 to 55 with primary liver carcinoma and hepatitis B virus infection. CDR3s include the opening cysteine and the closing phenylalanine or tryptophan. Each record gives: V gene, clone size, J gene, D gene, CDR3 protein, CDR3 DNA. D genes are given only for firm matches. Clone size is shown for a subset of rows, as once, few, many or a class of expanded clone.

>TRBV6-2/TRBV6-3|.|TRBJ2-3|TRBD1
CASTFQGAVTDTQYF
TGTGCCAGCACCTTCCAGGGGGCAGTCACAGATACGCAGTATTTT
>TRBV12-3/TRBV12-4|.|TRBJ2-1|.
CASITGNSYNEQFF
TGTGCCAGCATAACGGGAAACTCTTACAATGAACAGTTCTTC
>TRBV28|few|TRBJ2-3|.
CASSLRGWGADTQYF
TGTGCCAGCAGTTTGAGGGGTTGGGGTGCAGATACGCAGTATTTT
>TRBV14|.|TRBJ2-5|TRBD1
CASSQVGGQRETQYF
TGTGCCAGCAGCCAAGTTGGGGGACAGCGAGAGACCCAGTACTTC
>TRBV6-2/TRBV6-3|.|TRBJ2-3|.
CASRPAVTDTQYF
TGTGCCAGCAGGCCAGCGGTCACAGATACGCAGTATTTT
>TRBV4-1|.|TRBJ1-2|TRBD1
CASSKERDSPNYGYTF
TGTGCCAGCAGCAAAGAGAGGGACAGTCCTAACTATGGCTACACCTTC
>TRBV11-2|.|TRBJ2-3|.
CVSSLGAGSITDTQYF
TGTGTCAGCAGCTTAGGAGCGGGTAGCATCACAGATACGCAGTACTTT
>TRBV12-3/TRBV12-4|few|TRBJ2-1|.
CASRSSPVNAYNEQFF
TGTGCCAGCCGCAGCAGCCCGGTAAACGCATACAATGAGCAGTTCTTC
>TRBV10-3|.|TRBJ1-1|TRBD1
CAINIGQGGTEAFF
TGTGCCATCAACATAGGACAGGGCGGAACTGAAGCTTTCTTT
>TRBV28|.|TRBJ1-2|.
CASRTRGTTYGYTF
TGTGCCAGCAGGACAAGGGGGACAACATATGGCTACACCTTC
>TRBV4-2|.|TRBJ2-7|TRBD1
CAISQDRVSYEQYF
TGTGCCATCAGCCAAGACAGGGTTTCCTACGAGCAGTACTTC
>TRBV4-1|.|TRBJ1-2|.
CASSQVQVNYGYTF
TGCGCCAGCAGCCAAGTTCAAGTTAACTATGGCTACACCTTC
>TRBV6-2/TRBV6-3|few|TRBJ1-1|TRBD1
CASSYHPSGTEFSRITEAFF
TGTGCCAGCAGTTACCATCCCTCCGGGACAGAATTTAGTCGTATCACTGAAGCTTTCTTT
>TRBV6-1|.|TRBJ2-1|.
CVSRITGSEPNEQFF
TGTGTCAGCAGGATAACAGGTTCCGAGCCCAATGAGCAGTTCTTC
>TRBV5-6|.|TRBJ1-6|.
CASSPEVSDNSPLHF
TGTGCCAGCAGCCCTGAGGTCTCCGATAATTCACCCCTCCACTTT
>TRBV11-3|.|TRBJ2-1|.
CPSSLISESIEQFF
TGTCCCAGCAGCTTGATTAGCGAGAGCATTGAGCAGTTCTTC
>TRBV6-1|once|TRBJ2-1|TRBD2
CGSSEIGLAGAYNEQFF
TGTGGCAGTAGTGAAATCGGCCTAGCGGGAGCCTACAATGAGCAGTTCTTC
>TRBV6-2/TRBV6-3|many|TRBJ2-7|.
CASRVRDYEQYF
TGTGCCAGCAGGGTTCGGGACTACGAGCAGTACTTC
>TRBV11-2|few|TRBJ2-5|.
CASSKPDQGLRQTQYF
TGTGCCAGCAGTAAGCCAGACCAGGGCCTACGGCAGACCCAGTACTTC
>TRBV11-2|.|TRBJ2-5|.
CASCLPETQYF
TGTGCCAGCTGCTTACCCGAGACTCAGTACTTC
>TRBV3-1|.|TRBJ1-2|.
CASSQIPFNGYTF
TGTGCCAGCAGCCAAATCCCCTTTAATGGCTACACCTTC
>TRBV5-4|.|TRBJ2-3|.
CASSSDTLEGTDTQYF
TGTGCCAGCAGCTCGGACACGCTCGAGGGCACAGATACGCAGTACTTT
>TRBV12-3/TRBV12-4|.|TRBJ2-2|TRBD2
CASAPAGGPGELFF
TGTGCCAGCGCACCGGCGGGAGGGCCCGGGGAGCTGTTTTTT
>TRBV19|.|TRBJ1-1|.
CASSISMNTEAFF
TGTGCCAGTAGTATCTCCATGAACACTGAAGCTTTCTTT
>TRBV7-6|few|TRBJ2-7|.
CASSYNRAGHEQYF
TGTGCCAGCAGCTATAACAGGGCTGGCCACGAGCAGTACTTC
>TRBV18|.|TRBJ1-2|.
CASSLVDWNYGYTF
TGTGCCAGCTCCCTAGTAGACTGGAACTATGGCTACACCTTC
>TRBV13|few|TRBJ2-3|TRBD2
CASSSRSGSDTDTQYF
TGTGCCAGCAGCTCACGAAGCGGGAGCGACACAGATACGCAGTATTTT
>TRBV11-2|few|TRBJ1-4|.
CASSSQRSEKLFF
TGTGCCAGCAGCTCCCAGCGGAGTGAGAAACTGTTTTTT
>TRBV28|.|TRBJ1-2|TRBD1
CASGSPGTGEVNYGYTF
TGTGCCAGCGGATCACCCGGGACAGGGGAGGTTAACTATGGCTACACCTTC
>TRBV11-1|.|TRBJ2-1|.
CTSSPGPLSEQFF
TGTACCAGCAGCCCGGGACCATTATCGGAGCAGTTCTTC
>TRBV5-4|.|TRBJ2-1|TRBD2
CASSWGTSGLYNEQFF
TGCGCCAGCAGCTGGGGGACTAGCGGATTATATAATGAGCAGTTCTTC
>TRBV7-9|.|TRBJ2-7|.
CASSTQGPHEQYF
TGTGCCAGCAGTACCCAGGGTCCCCACGAGCAGTACTTC
>TRBV5-1|few|TRBJ2-1|TRBD2
CASSSSGRGPYNEQFF
TGCGCCAGCAGCTCCAGCGGGAGAGGGCCCTACAATGAGCAGTTCTTC
>TRBV11-2|.|TRBJ2-3|.
CDSSFGPEDTQYF
TGTGACAGCAGCTTTGGTCCTGAGGATACCCAGTATTTT
>TRBV20-1|few|TRBJ2-7|TRBD1
CSARDPGTGPYEQYF
TGCAGTGCTAGAGATCCCGGGACAGGGCCCTACGAGCAGTACTTC
>TRBV6-1|.|TRBJ2-7|TRBD1
CASGEGQGHYEQYF
TGTGCCAGCGGTGAAGGACAGGGGCACTACGAGCAGTACTTC
>TRBV4-3|many|TRBJ1-2|TRBD1
CASSQDGDRFVYGYTF
TGCGCCAGCAGCCAAGATGGGGACAGATTCGTCTATGGCTACACCTTC